What follows is one TCR beta chain and its context. The antigen is undetermined. The data are from a study of CD8+ T cells in alopecia areata. As for the study in general: Oral tofacitinib (5 to 10 mg twice daily) was administered to treated patients. People stayed on tofacitinib for 6 to 18 months, then stopped the drug for 6 months.

In each case, RNA was isolated and then reverse transcribed into cDNA as the sequencing template. TCRdb's table, derived via immunoSEQ multiplex PCR, lists solely in-frame clones and lacks some. Of 100,000 to 150,000 clones detected, about 49% appear once; the ten largest clones hold roughly a sixth. Per the germline V gene, CDR1 is MGHRA and CDR2 is YSYEKL. Trimming cost V 1 base and J 5 bases, with 11 bases left between them. The CDR3 is made up of 15 amino acids. Study outcomes and limitations: Compared with normal scalp, lesional scalp had higher clonality and more expanded CD8+ clones.

The chain is built from TRBV4-1 and TRBJ2-2; possible D gene TRBD2, 6 bases. Sequencing used CD8+ T cells sorted from blood, obtained at week 0. This receptor was identified in a human donor with alopecia areata. CDR3 in amino acids: CASSQVGGATGELFF. The CDR3 coding sequence is TGCGCCAGCAGCCAAGTTGGAGGGGCGACCGGGGAGCTGTTTTTT.